One and the same sample provided the 28 T cell receptor beta chains below, sequenced in a study of cytomegalovirus exposure and HLA in healthy donors (dated by TCRdb to 2015 to 2018). Library method: the immunoSEQ multiplex PCR assay. Imported from immuneACCESS, the table was reduced by TCRdb to in-frame sequences with V and J called. These copies leave out some clones; in studies compared against another copy, an unresolved V gene accounts for under half, and the cause of the remainder is not known. This sample holds fewer than 250,000 clones; 70% to 90% were observed only once. About 6% of the sample rests with the top ten. Sequencing was carried out using PBMCs. The receptors derive from a woman aged 18 to 35 in good health and CMV-seronegative.

This clone came up once. The CDR3 loop is CASIWSGVSYGYTF. CDR3 nucleotide sequence: TGTGCCAGCATTTGGTCGGGGGTTTCCTATGGCTACACCTTC. V is TRBV2 and J is TRBJ1-2, with D perhaps TRBD1 (5 bases). There are 14 residues in the CDR3. Germline CDR1 is SNHLY and CDR2 is FYNNEI. Trimming stripped 7 bases from V and 4 bases from J, with 16 bases between.

The chain has TRBV6-6 and TRBJ1-2; tentatively, D is TRBD1 (6 bases). Trimming took off 4 bases at V and 4 bases at J, with 10 bases between the two ends. This CDR3 is built from 13 residues. Germline values: CDR1 MNHNY, CDR2 SVGAGI (reference sequence). The CDR3 here is CASSLTGLYGYTF. The CDR3 DNA follows: TGTGCCAGCAGTTTAACAGGGCTCTATGGCTACACCTTC.

CDR3 sequence (DNA): TGCGCCTCCAGCTTGGGTTTGGCAGGGAGGGGAGAGACCCAGTACTTC. Residues: CASSLGLAGRGETQYF. The rearrangement joins TRBV5-1 to TRBJ2-5; 7 nucleotides agree with TRBD2. The CDR3 consists of 16 residues. The J segment lost 4 bases and the V segment lost 10 bases, leaving 19 bases of the junction unmatched. Germline lookup yields CDR1 SGHRS and CDR2 YFSETQ.

This clone was counted only a few times. This chain links TRBV4-1 with TRBJ1-1; D may be TRBD1 (5 bases). V was trimmed by 3 bases and J by 2 bases, leaving 13 bases between them. The CDR3 is 15 amino acids. The germline V gene has CDR1 MGHRA and CDR2 YSYEKL. CDR3 loop: CASSQPRRGNTEAFF. The CDR3 DNA follows: TGCGCCAGCAGCCAGCCCAGGAGGGGTAACACTGAAGCTTTCTTT.

The gene calls are TRBV15 and TRBJ2-3; 9 bases are shared with TRBD1. The CDR3 is 17 amino acids. Germline loops: CDR1 LNHNV, CDR2 YYDKDF (reference sequence). Unmatched junction bases numbered 14, after V lost 5 bases and J lost 5 bases. In DNA form, the CDR3 reads TGTGCCACCAGCGGCCCCCGAGGGACAGGGTCGGAAGATACGCAGTATTTT. Protein sequence: CATSGPRGTGSEDTQYF.

DNA of the CDR3: TGTGCCAGCAGCTTCTTTTACGGTAGAGGAGAGACTGAAGCTTTCTTT. It encodes CASSFFYGRGETEAFF. The V and J genes are TRBV7-8 and TRBJ1-1; unclear D gene. The CDR3 loop spans 16 amino acids. Germline loops: CDR1 SGHVS, CDR2 FQNEAQ. V lost 3 bases to trimming and J lost 5 bases, with 19 bases between them.

The rearrangement joins TRBV4-2 to TRBJ2-3; possibly TRBD2 for D (7 bases). There are 18 residues in the CDR3. V gave up 3 bases and J gave up 2 bases, with 21 bases separating them. Germline CDR1 reads LGHNA; CDR2 reads YNFKEQ. The CDR3 DNA sequence: TGTGCCAGCAGCCAGGATCCAGGGGCTAGCGGATTCACAGATACGCAGTATTTT. This gives the protein CASSQDPGASGFTDTQYF.

The rearrangement links TRBV5-1 to TRBJ1-2; D call uncertain. Germline V gene sequence: CDR1 SGHRS, CDR2 YFSETQ. Trimming stripped 7 bases from V and 13 bases from J, with 11 bases between. CDR3 length: 9 amino acids. DNA of the CDR3: TGCGCCAGCGCTTCCCCAGTCACCTTC. Protein: CASASPVTF.

The rearrangement uses TRBV2 and TRBJ1-4, with 10 positions matching TRBD1. V dropped 5 bases and J dropped 7; count of bases not matched to a gene: 4. The CDR3 length is 14 residues. Germline V lookup: CDR1 SNHLY, CDR2 FYNNEI. The CDR3 bases are TGTGCCAGCAGTAGACAGGGGGCGCGTGAAAAACTGTTTTTT. It encodes CASSRQGAREKLFF.

CDR3 DNA: TGTGCCAGCAGGGCATGGGACGCTCCTTCAGGGGCTTTCTTT. Protein product: CASRAWDAPSGAFF. The rearrangement joins TRBV2 to TRBJ1-1; tentative D call: TRBD1 (5 bases). The CDR3 runs 14 residues. In germline, CDR1 is SNHLY, CDR2 FYNNEI. Trimming removed 6 bases from V and 11 bases from J, with 22 bases in between.

V and J are TRBV6-5 and TRBJ2-7, with D perhaps given as TRBD1 or TRBD2 (6 bases each). The CDR3 consists of 14 residues. V was shortened by 2 bases and J by 2 bases, with 10 bases between the two germline ends. CDR1 and CDR2 (germline): MNHEY, SVGAGI. DNA for the CDR3: TGTGCCAGCAGTTACCGGGGGACAACCTACGAGCAGTACTTC. It encodes CASSYRGTTYEQYF.

The rearrangement links TRBV9 to TRBJ2-1, with 8 bases lining up with TRBD1. There are 16 residues in the CDR3. The ends lost 2 bases at V and 0 bases at J; junction bases unmatched: 4. Germline lookup yields CDR1 SGDLS and CDR2 YYNGEE. CDR3 DNA sequence: TGTGCCAGCAGCGTTTGGGGGACAGGCTCCTACAATGAGCAGTTCTTC. The encoded protein is CASSVWGTGSYNEQFF.

CDR3 nucleotides: TGTGCCAGCAGTGAAAGGCCAGGGGGCGAGCAGTACTTC. Protein product: CASSERPGGEQYF. The chain carries TRBV6-1 and TRBJ2-7, with 7 nucleotides matching TRBD1. Germline CDR1 reads MNHNS; CDR2 reads SASEGT. The V and J ends lost 2 bases and 6 bases, in that order; junction bases with no gene match: 4. The CDR3 is made up of 13 amino acids.

The chain joins TRBV28 to TRBJ2-3; TRBD1 matches at 12 bases. J was trimmed by 4 bases and V by 6 bases; bases with no gene match: 5. Germline V lookup: CDR1 MDHEN, CDR2 SYDVKM. The CDR3 totals 15 residues. The CDR3 here is CASSRDRGRADTQYF. The CDR3 bases are TGTGCCAGCAGCCGGGACAGGGGGCGAGCAGATACGCAGTATTTT.

This clone was seen more than once but under ten times. The chain combines TRBV4-2 with TRBJ1-1; D is ambiguous. The CDR3 is made up of 18 amino acids. Trimming shortened V by 0 bases and J by 3 bases, and 20 bases separated the two germline ends. Germline CDR1 is LGHNA and CDR2 is YNFKEQ. CDR3 DNA: TGTGCCAGCAGCCAAGAGGGTATGGAGGGTGCGTCATACACTGAAGCTTTCTTT. Translation: CASSQEGMEGASYTEAFF.

This clone was observed a handful of times. The genes are TRBV4-1 and TRBJ1-5; D is perhaps TRBD1 (6 bases). V dropped 4 bases and J dropped 3 bases, with 10 bases sitting between them. Germline V lookup: CDR1 MGHRA, CDR2 YSYEKL. This CDR3 is 14 amino acids long. This CDR3 is CASSPDRYNQPQHF. CDR3 DNA: TGCGCCAGCAGCCCGGACAGATACAATCAGCCCCAGCATTTT.

The gene calls are TRBV9 and TRBJ1-1; possibly TRBD1 for D (6 bases). Germline CDR1 reads SGDLS; CDR2 reads YYNGEE. V was cut by 1 base and J by 3 bases, with 13 bases left in between. This CDR3 contains 15 residues. This CDR3 is CASSVSGGGYTEAFF. The CDR3 region has the DNA TGTGCCAGCAGCGTATCGGGGGGCGGGTACACTGAAGCTTTCTTT. Variable domain in full (rest from reference TRBV9 and TRBJ1-1): DSGVTQTPKHLITATGQRVTLRCSPRSGDLSVYWYQQSLDQGLQFLIQYYNGEERAKGNILERFSAQQFPDLHSELNLSSLELGDSALYFCASSVSGGGYTEAFFGQGTRLTVV.

This chain links TRBV2 with TRBJ2-3, with a weak D call TRBD2 (6 bases). Germline CDR1 SNHLY, CDR2 FYNNEI. The CDR3 is made up of 14 amino acids. Trimming shortened V by 6 bases and J by 2 bases, and 12 bases separated the two germline ends. CDR3 nucleotide sequence: TGTGCCAGCAGGGTCGCGGGGAACACAGATACGCAGTATTTT. This encodes CASRVAGNTDTQYF.

The rearrangement joins TRBV5-4 to TRBJ2-3; no clear D. Germline CDR1 is SGHNT and CDR2 is YYREEE (reference sequence). V dropped 5 bases and J dropped 2 bases, with 15 bases sitting between them. The CDR3 is made up of 15 amino acids. The CDR3 here is CASRPGTGITDTQYF. The CDR3 bases are TGTGCCAGCAGACCCGGTACCGGAATCACAGATACGCAGTATTTT.

CDR3 protein: CASRTLLGGETKNIQYF. The CDR3 coding sequence is TGTGCCAGCAGGACCCTCTTGGGGGGAGAAACCAAAAACATTCAGTACTTC. This rearrangement joins TRBV27 to TRBJ2-4; tentatively, D is TRBD2 (6 bases). Trimming pared 6 bases from V and 2 bases from J, leaving 20 bases between. The CDR3 is made up of 17 amino acids. Germline V gene sequence: CDR1 MNHEY, CDR2 SMNVEV (reference sequence).

CDR3 in amino acids: CAWSPRAGASEAFF. CDR3 DNA sequence: TGTGCCTGGAGTCCGCGTGCGGGGGCGTCGGAAGCTTTCTTT. V and J are TRBV30 and TRBJ1-1, with D perhaps matching TRBD1 (6 bases). Germline CDR1 reads GTSNPN; CDR2 reads SVGIG (reference sequence). Trimming shortened V by 2 bases and J by 8 bases, and 18 bases separated the two germline ends. The CDR3 runs 14 residues.

V gene TRBV28 combines with J gene TRBJ1-4, with D uncertain. Per the germline V gene, CDR1 is MDHEN and CDR2 is SYDVKM. CDR3 length equals 12 residues. The V gene lost 6 bases and the J gene lost 13 bases, with 15 bases spanning the gap. The CDR3 DNA is TGTGCCAGCAGCCTCCAGGTGCCAGGACTGTTTTTT. Its translation: CASSLQVPGLFF.

This chain links TRBV9 with TRBJ1-2; D is undetermined. Trimming took off 0 bases at V and 4 bases at J, with 7 bases between the two ends. The CDR3 runs 13 residues. Germline V CDR1 and CDR2: SGDLS, YYNGEE. CDR3 bases: TGTGCCAGCAGCGTAGGGCTCGGCTATGGCTACACCTTC. Amino acid sequence: CASSVGLGYGYTF.

The V gene is TRBV2, the J gene TRBJ1-2, with a weak D call TRBD1 (5 bases). The CDR3 loop spans 13 amino acids. V lost 6 bases to trimming and J lost 8 bases, with 16 bases between them. CDR1 and CDR2 from the germline V gene are SNHLY and FYNNEI. The CDR3 region is CASRPDRAGGYTF. For the CDR3, the DNA is TGTGCCAGCAGGCCCGACAGAGCCGGGGGCTACACCTTC.

The chain joins TRBV13 to TRBJ2-3; 11 nucleotides agree with TRBD2. This CDR3 is built from 16 residues. Looked up from germline, CDR1 is PRHDT and CDR2 is FYEKMQ (reference sequence). J gave up 3 bases and V 5 bases, and 7 bases lay outside the gene matches. For the CDR3, the DNA is TGTGCCAGCAGCCGTTTAGCGGGGGGGCCGACAGATACGCAGTATTTT. Translation: CASSRLAGGPTDTQYF.

The chain carries TRBV19 and TRBJ2-7; D is possibly TRBD2 (6 bases). CDR1 LNHDA and CDR2 SQIVND come from the germline V gene (reference sequence). The ends were cut back, 5 bases at V and 1 base at J, with 12 bases in the middle. The CDR3 is made up of 14 amino acids. This chain's CDR3 is CASSGGTGSYEQYF. CDR3 nucleotides: TGTGCCAGTAGTGGCGGGACGGGTTCCTACGAGCAGTACTTC. Together with reference TRBV19 and TRBJ2-7, the CDR3 gives the full variable domain: DGGITQSPKYLFRKEGQNVTLSCEQNLNHDAMYWYRQDPGQGLRLIYYSQIVNDFQKGDIAEGYSVSREKKESFPLTVTSAQKNPTAFYLCASSGGTGSYEQYFGPGTRLTVT.

This clone was seen only a few times. This chain uses TRBV7-3 with TRBJ1-6, with D unclear. V lost 4 bases and J lost 5, with 9 bases in between. The germline V gene has CDR1 SGHTA and CDR2 FQGTGA. There are 14 residues in the CDR3. CDR3 nucleotides: TGTGCCAGCAGCTACGACGGGCATAATTCACCCCTCCACTTT. The encoded protein is CASSYDGHNSPLHF.

The V and J genes are TRBV5-6 and TRBJ2-1, with 10 bases identical to TRBD2. CDR3 length equals 15 residues. The trim removed 3 bases at V and 10 bases at J, leaving 10 bases unmatched. Germline values: CDR1 SGHDT, CDR2 YYEEEE. DNA of the CDR3: TGTGCCAGCAGCTCCCCGGGACTAGCGCTTGGGGAGCAGTTCTTC. Its translation: CASSSPGLALGEQFF.